This record concerns one T cell receptor (beta chain) sequence. Its antigen is undetermined. Libraries were prepared by immunoSEQ multiplex PCR; TCRdb keeps only in-frame clonotypes and omits some of them. The table has 60,000 to 65,000 clones, approximately 89% seen once. These data come from a study of OX40 agonist ivuxolimab in advanced cancers. Findings and limits, study-wide: There were also nonresponders showing low normalized T-cell clonal expansion.

With 8 bases removed from V and 3 bases from J, the gap between germline ends came to 20 bases. The CDR3 has 15 residues. Germline V gives CDR1 MNHNS, CDR2 SASEGT. The rearrangement uses TRBV6-1 and TRBJ2-7; D may be TRBD1 (6 bases). This receptor was identified in an adult with an advanced solid tumor such as melanoma, head and neck, liver or kidney cancer. The specimen comprised CD4+ or CD8+ T cells sorted from blood, sampled in a trial of the OX40 agonist ivuxolimab. The CDR3 bases are TGTGCCAGCGCTAATACAGGGAAGATAAACTACGAGCAGTACTTC. Protein: CASANTGKINYEQYF.